This TCR beta chain came from a study of blood T cell repertoires in COVID-19 (dated by TCRdb to the early 2020s). About the full investigation: The collaborator samples originated in the United States, Italy and Spain and spanned the acute and convalescent phases of COVID-19. The material from the prospective study consisted of cDNA or gDNA derived from T cells, B-cell-depleted T cells, or PBMCs. Subjects who had been exposed to COVID-19, were actively infected with it, or had recovered from it provided the deeply sampled blood TCRbeta repertoires that made up the dataset. The repertoires were made available in a free public database intended to serve as a resource for research on the immune response to SARS-CoV-2. Samples came from the ongoing ImmuneRACE study (first 160 participants) plus 1,254 subjects from 6 global collaborators. A de-identified subject ID, COVID-19 status, age in years and sex were almost always included in the sample metadata. Where available, HLA class I and class II types were obtained from metadata supplied by the sample provider rather than from assay-based typing. Overall study results and their limits: The quantity of clinical and demographic metadata differed by source and by participant and was supplied without curation.

The immunoSEQ Assay, a bias-controlled multiplex PCR, was used to amplify TCRbeta CDR3 regions from genomic DNA. Regarding the original processing steps: Nucleated cell counts per sample were estimated from amplification of reference gene primers within the assay. To quantify the absolute abundance of each unique TCRbeta CDR3 rearrangement, sequence reads were collapsed and filtered. Productive Simpson clonality was computed per sample as the square root of Simpson's diversity index over productive rearrangements. TCRdb retrieved this table from immuneACCESS and kept in-frame rearrangements only. Not all clones are present; in checked studies, unresolved V genes account for under half, and no reason is known for the remainder. D and trimming come from the DNA, and the V and J calls and clone size come from that table. Counted in this sample were 220,000 or so clones; 82% of them appeared once. Of the sample, approximately 3.1% is held by the ten largest clones.

From the germline V gene (reference sequence), CDR1 is SEHNR and CDR2 is FQNEAQ. Spanning cysteine to phenylalanine, the CDR3 consists of 15 amino acids. Only the CDR3 DNA stays, 45 bases, in frame from base 1. Trimming accounts for 1 base at V and 9 bases at J, while the number of junction bases matched to no gene is 5. Enrolling through a virtual design, the prospective study's participants ranged in age from about 18 to 100 years and lived across 24 United States geographic areas. To assign participants to cohorts, the prospective study relied on clinical history that participants themselves reported in a screening survey and a study questionnaire. Recovered participants in ImmuneRACE Cohort 3 were defined by two consecutive negative NP/OP PCR tests, clearance by a healthcare professional, or resolution of symptoms. Each participant in the prospective study had whole blood, serum and a nasopharyngeal or oropharyngeal swab collected by mobile phlebotomists. Participants in the prospective study had the option to provide additional blood draws and questionnaires over an approximately 2-month period. Before DNA extraction, prospective study blood samples were shipped either frozen or at room temperature.

To note about this clone: The antigen it recognizes is unknown. No base quality information exists; no much larger clone differs at one position.

The specimen sequenced was PBMCs or T cells enriched from blood (not recorded which). The chain uses TRBV7-9 and TRBJ1-6; 8 central nucleotides agree with TRBD1. This clonotype was obtained from a woman aged 55-75 years who had recovered from COVID-19. The DNA sequence reads TGTGCCAGCAGCTTAGTCGGACAGGGAGGTTCACCCCTCCACTTT. This sequence encodes CASSLVGQGGSPLHF.